The 27 T cell receptor beta chains below were found in one sample sequenced in a study of T cell repertoires in cytomegalovirus infection. TCRdb used MiXCR to reprocess the reads, holding one entry per CDR3 protein. The sample consists of around 280,000 distinct CDR3 sequences, roughly 9.3% of them appearing once. What was sequenced was PBMCs. Receptors were obtained from a human donor in good health (CMV status not recorded). Some clones in this sample may be carry-over from other donors' samples.

This clonotype was counted many times. The chain couples TRBV25-1 to TRBJ1-5, with 7 bases identical to TRBD1. This CDR3 is built from 13 residues. Germline V CDR1 and CDR2: MGHDK, SYGVNS. The trim removed 5 bases at V and 5 bases at J, leaving 3 bases unmatched. CDR3 sequence (DNA): TGTGCCAGCAGTAGGACAGGAGATCAGCCCCAGCATTTT. It specifies CASSRTGDQPQHF.

This clonotype was detected ten times or more. The chain combines TRBV7-2 with TRBJ2-2, with TRBD2 matching over 10 bases. V gave up 4 bases and J gave up 5 bases; unmatched junction bases: 16. There are 19 residues in the CDR3. Germline V CDR1 and CDR2: SGHTA, FQGNSA. In nucleotides, the CDR3 is TGTGCCAGCAGCTCCCAGGGGAGGAGCGGGGGGGCCGTAACCGGGGAGCTGTTTTTT. Translated: CASSSQGRSGGAVTGELFF.

In this sample, this clonotype turned up a few times. This chain links TRBV29-1 with TRBJ2-3; D remains unclear. From germline, CDR1 is SQVTM and CDR2 ANQGSEA. Trimming removed 4 bases at V and 2 bases at J, with 10 bases between. The CDR3 extends over 13 amino acids. DNA of the CDR3: TGCAGCGTTGGGGGTCGCTCCACAGATACGCAGTATTTT. Protein: CSVGGRSTDTQYF.

This clonotype was seen at least ten times. CDR3 protein: CASSPGRETYEQYF. CDR3 coding DNA: TGTGCCAGCAGTCCAGGACGGGAGACCTACGAGCAGTACTTC. The J gene is TRBJ2-7, the V gene TRBV7-9; D is possibly TRBD2 (6 bases). Germline V gives CDR1 SEHNR, CDR2 FQNEAQ (reference sequence). Trimming pared 6 bases from V and 2 bases from J, leaving 14 bases between. The length of the CDR3 is 14 residues.

This clonotype was picked up many times. The chain links TRBV5-1 to TRBJ2-5; TRBD1 might be the D (6 bases). Trimming took off 4 bases at V and 3 bases at J, with 16 bases between the two ends. Germline CDR1 and CDR2: SGHRS and YFSETQ. The CDR3 extends over 15 amino acids. The CDR3: CASSTQGRKEETQYF. In DNA form, the CDR3 reads TGCGCCAGCAGCACCCAGGGGAGAAAGGAAGAGACCCAGTACTTC.

The V gene is TRBV20-1, the J gene TRBJ2-1; 10 bases are shared with TRBD2. CDR1 DFQATT and CDR2 SNEGSKA come from the germline V gene (reference sequence). This CDR3 has 15 residues. J was trimmed by 14 bases and V by 6 bases; bases with no gene match: 19. The CDR3 DNA reads TGCAGTGCCGCCCCGGGGAGCGGGGGGGCAGGAGAAAAGTTCTTC. This translates into CSAAPGSGGAGEKFF.

In this sample, this clonotype turned up many times. The V and J genes are TRBV7-2 and TRBJ1-1; D remains unclear. Germline CDR1 reads SGHTA; CDR2 reads FQGNSA. V was clipped by 2 bases and J by 3 bases, with 10 bases between them. The CDR3 sequence is 14 residues long. The CDR3 is CASSLPTDYTEAFF. In DNA, the CDR3 is TGTGCCAGCAGCTTACCGACGGATTACACTGAAGCTTTCTTT. Complete variable domain (other parts from reference TRBV7-2 and TRBJ1-1): GAGVSQSPSNKVTEKGKDVELRCDPISGHTALYWYRQSLGQGLEFLIYFQGNSAPDKSGLPSDRFSAERTGGSVSTLTIQRTQQEDSAVYLCASSLPTDYTEAFFGQGTRLTVV.

The sample holds many counts of this clonotype. The chain couples TRBV20-1 to TRBJ1-5, with 9 bases fitting TRBD1. V trimming: 3 bases; J trimming: 6 bases; junction bases outside the gene matches: 6. CDR1 is DFQATT, CDR2 SNEGSKA, per germline (reference sequence). The CDR3 covers 14 residues. The CDR3 here is CSASPDRGFQPQHF. The CDR3 nucleotides read TGCAGTGCTAGTCCCGACAGGGGGTTTCAGCCCCAGCATTTT.

This clonotype was seen ten or more times. The rearrangement joins TRBV7-2 to TRBJ2-1; 8 positions match TRBD2. Germline CDR1 and CDR2: SGHTA and FQGNSA. V was pared by 1 base and J by 3 bases, with 2 bases of the junction left unmatched. CDR3 length equals 15 residues. CDR3 in DNA: TGTGCCAGCAGCTTAGGGGCGGGGGGCTACAATGAGCAGTTCTTC. It specifies CASSLGAGGYNEQFF.

Many counts were recorded for this clonotype. This chain joins TRBV20-1 and TRBJ1-2; 11 nucleotides agree with TRBD1. This CDR3 is 15 amino acids long. Germline loops: CDR1 DFQATT, CDR2 SNEGSKA (reference sequence). With 1 base clipped from V and 8 bases from J, the junction kept 9 bases outside the gene matches. In nucleotides, the CDR3 is TGCAGTGCTAGAGCAGGAGGACAGGGGGCCTGGGGCTACACCTTC. Its translation is CSARAGGQGAWGYTF.

This clonotype was recorded at least ten times. This rearrangement joins TRBV29-1 to TRBJ2-1, with D possibly being TRBD2 (5 bases). Trimming removed 4 bases at V and 8 bases at J, with 9 bases between. Germline V CDR1 and CDR2: SQVTM, ANQGSEA. The CDR3 has 11 residues. As DNA, the CDR3 is TGCAGCGTTGGGCTCGGGGATGAGCAGTTCTTC. Protein sequence: CSVGLGDEQFF.

This clonotype was counted many times. V and J are TRBV14 and TRBJ1-4; D remains unclear. The CDR3 is 16 amino acids. Germline-derived CDR1 and CDR2 are SGHDN and FVKESK. V was trimmed by 3 bases and J by 3 bases, leaving 14 bases between them. In DNA form, the CDR3 reads TGTGCCAGCAGCCAGGGTTTAACATCGGCTAATGAAAAACTGTTTTTT. Protein: CASSQGLTSANEKLFF.

V usage is TRBV12-3 or TRBV12-4 and J usage is TRBJ2-7; no clear D. Trimming took 3 bases from V and 0 from J, leaving 6 bases between them. This CDR3 contains 13 residues. The CDR3 nucleotides read TGTGCCAGCAGTTTTCCCAACTCCTACGAGCAGTACTTC. This codes for CASSFPNSYEQYF.

This clonotype was detected only a few times. The V gene is TRBV29-1, the J gene TRBJ2-7; D is unresolved. Trimming stripped 0 bases from V and 7 bases from J, with 10 bases between. Germline lookup yields CDR1 SQVTM and CDR2 ANQGSEA. The CDR3 sequence is 12 residues long. The CDR3 nucleotides read TGCAGCGTTGAAGATCTTATGGGGGAGCAGTACGTC. Encoded protein: CSVEDLMGEQYV.

The rearrangement uses TRBV2 and TRBJ2-3, with TRBD1 matching 9 bases. CDR1 and CDR2 (germline): SNHLY, FYNNEI. V gave up 8 bases and J gave up 4 bases; unmatched junction bases: 7. This CDR3 region has 14 residues. CDR3 in amino acids: CASGQGTAADTQYF. The CDR3, as DNA: TGTGCCAGCGGACAGGGGACCGCTGCAGATACGCAGTATTTT.

The rearrangement links TRBV19 to TRBJ1-4; TRBD1 is a possible D gene (5 bases). CDR1 is LNHDA and CDR2 is SQIVND in the germline V gene (reference sequence). V lost 1 base and J lost 0, with 12 bases in between. The CDR3 totals 17 residues. DNA of the CDR3: TGTGCCAGTAGTATAGGTTGGACACTCGCAACTAATGAAAAACTGTTTTTT. Translated: CASSIGWTLATNEKLFF.

This clonotype was observed many times. V gene TRBV19 combines with J gene TRBJ1-5; D gene ambiguous. The CDR3 contains 18 residues. V shed 3 bases and J shed 0 bases, with 18 bases lying between them. From germline, CDR1 is LNHDA and CDR2 SQIVND (reference sequence). CDR3 in amino acids: CASSINSVRRYSNQPQHF. The CDR3 region has the DNA TGTGCCAGTAGTATCAATTCAGTTCGCCGATATAGCAATCAGCCCCAGCATTTT.

The chain joins TRBV6-2 or TRBV6-3 to TRBJ2-3; D gene ambiguous. The V and J ends lost 6 bases and 3 bases respectively, with 13 bases between them. The CDR3 spans 14 residues. The germline V gene has CDR1 MNHEY and CDR2 SVGEGT. The CDR3 sequence: CASRHHIATDTQYF. CDR3 nucleotides: TGTGCCAGCAGGCATCATATAGCAACAGATACGCAGTATTTT.

This clonotype has more than one count but fewer than ten. J is TRBJ1-5 and V is TRBV23-1, with a possible D match to TRBD1 (5 bases). TRBV23-1 is an open reading frame whose function is uncertain. V lost 4 bases, J lost 3 bases, and 13 bases lay in between. This CDR3 region has 15 residues. The CDR3 nucleotides are TGCGCCAGCAGTCCGAGGCGGACAACCAATCAGCCCCAGCATTTT. Translating gives CASSPRRTTNQPQHF.

This clonotype was seen at least ten times. The chain is built from TRBV6-5 and TRBJ1-2; a possible D gene is TRBD1 (5 bases). There are 12 residues in the CDR3. Per germline, CDR1 MNHEY and CDR2 SVGAGI. V was cut by 5 bases and J by 8 bases, with 12 bases left in between. CDR3 sequence (DNA): TGTGCCAGCAGTGGAAGGGGCGACGGCTACACCTTC. It is translated as CASSGRGDGYTF.

The rearrangement links TRBV2 to TRBJ2-7; D perhaps matches TRBD1 (6 bases). Looked up from germline, CDR1 is SNHLY and CDR2 is FYNNEI. The CDR3 extends over 16 amino acids. Trimming took 3 bases from V and 0 from J, leaving 15 bases between them. The CDR3 DNA reads as TGTGCCAGCAGTGAGGGGTCAGGGGCGGCCTCCTACGAGCAGTACTTC. Translation: CASSEGSGAASYEQYF.

The table lists this clonotype with many counts. J is TRBJ1-1 and V is TRBV14, with a tentative D call TRBD1 (5 bases). The germline gives CDR1 SGHDN, CDR2 FVKESK. The CDR3 extends over 16 amino acids. V was cut by 4 bases and J by 1 base, with 16 bases left in between. CDR3 bases: TGTGCCAGCAGCCCACGAAGGGGAGGGTGGAACACTGAAGCTTTCTTT. This gives the protein CASSPRRGGWNTEAFF. The full variable domain, completed using reference TRBV14 and TRBJ1-1, is EAGVTQFPSHSVIEKGQTVTLRCDPISGHDNLYWYRRVMGKEIKFLLHFVKESKQDESGMPNNRFLAERTGGTYSTLKVQPAELEDSGVYFCASSPRRGGWNTEAFFGQGTRLTVV.

This clonotype came up many times. The rearrangement joins TRBV7-9 to TRBJ2-1; no definite D call. Germline V gene lookup returns CDR1 SEHNR and CDR2 FQNEAQ (reference sequence). V was clipped by 5 bases and J by 0 bases, with 17 bases between them. This CDR3 contains 17 residues. CDR3 region: CASSPALVWGSYNEQFF. The CDR3 nucleotides read TGTGCCAGCAGCCCAGCTCTGGTCTGGGGCTCCTACAATGAGCAGTTCTTC.

This clonotype was counted only a few times. This rearrangement joins TRBV5-4 to TRBJ2-2; D may be TRBD2 (7 bases). Trimming pared 2 bases from V and 3 bases from J, leaving 14 bases between. CDR1 is SGHNT, CDR2 YYREEE, per germline (reference sequence). The CDR3 covers 16 residues. CDR3 protein: CASSLGGREYTGELFF. The CDR3, as DNA: TGTGCCAGCAGCTTAGGGGGGCGGGAGTACACCGGGGAGCTGTTTTTT.

This clonotype was seen repeatedly, ten times or more. The chain is built from TRBV19 and TRBJ2-1; D uncertain. From germline, CDR1 is LNHDA and CDR2 SQIVND (reference sequence). Trimming left V 3 bases short and J 7 bases short, with 4 bases between. This CDR3 has 11 amino acids. The CDR3 region has the DNA TGTGCCAGTAGTATGGGGAATGAGCAGTTCTTC. Its translation is CASSMGNEQFF.

As to this clonotype: This could be a read error, since a much larger clone is one nucleotide away. The chain has TRBV2 and TRBJ1-1; D ambiguous. The CDR3 covers 12 residues. V lost 3 bases and J 8 bases, leaving 10 bases between the germline ends. Germline CDR1 reads SNHLY; CDR2 reads FYNNEI. CDR3 protein: CASSDDVREAFF. For the CDR3, the DNA is TGTGCCAGCAGTGATGATGTTAGGGAAGCTTTCTTT.

This clonotype came up many times. J is TRBJ1-2 and V is TRBV7-8; D not resolved. Germline lookup yields CDR1 SGHVS and CDR2 FQNEAQ. CDR3 length equals 15 residues. The V end lost 6 bases, the J end lost 0 bases, and 14 bases lay between the germline ends. The CDR3 loop reads CASSAGGFANYGYTF. CDR3 bases: TGTGCCAGCAGTGCCGGAGGGTTCGCTAACTATGGCTACACCTTC.